A selection of T cell receptor beta chains follows, all from one sample in a study of OX40 agonist ivuxolimab in advanced cancers. Using immunoSEQ multiplex PCR, the repertoire was profiled, and TCRdb retains in-frame clones only, with some absent. Among 45,000 to 60,000 clones listed, around 77% were seen once. Sequenced material: CD4+ or CD8+ T cells sorted from blood, taken in a trial of the OX40 agonist ivuxolimab. The receptors were sampled from an adult with an advanced solid tumor such as melanoma, head and neck, liver or kidney cancer. CDR3s include the opening cysteine and the closing phenylalanine or tryptophan. The order of the fields is V gene, CDR3 protein.

>TRBV7-2
CASSLPQVDTQYF
>TRBV18
CASSPGLTEAFF
>TRBV5-1
CASSSGTRGVTDTQYF
>TRBV2
CASSEAQGSYNEQFF
>TRBV12-5
CASGHGLGDEQFF
>TRBV7-9
CASSFSVTGVGNTIYF
>TRBV5-4
CASSLLAGTSHPNEQFF
>TRBV30
CALSKSGGYEQYF
>TRBV28
CAIGITAYGYTF
>TRBV11-2
CASSLGGSSYNEQFF
>TRBV25-1
CASSLDRGREKLFF
>TRBV6-1
CASRRREAGDEQFF
>TRBV6-1
CASRVGTSTDTQYF
>TRBV12-5
CASGLGLGEAFF
>TRBV5-4
CASSSHGQALYGYTF
>TRBV5-1
CASSTQVRGGGNTIYF
>TRBV9
CASSGGQTGANVLTF
>TRBV5-1
CASSLMQGWSGYTF
>TRBV30
CALDRGGTEQFF
>TRBV5-4
CATSQGGTNNYGYTF
>TRBV5-8
CASSLYAVNTEAFF
>TRBV19
CASQHPDRLSNQPQHF
>TRBV30
CAWSVMAAGGYTF
>TRBV2
CASKGWGLAETGELFF
>TRBV12-5
CASGLDGEAFF
>TRBV6-5
CASSYDRGYGYTF
>TRBV6-7
CASSYSCGQGDPNQPQHF
>TRBV10-3
CAISEGLAGGPYQETQYF
>TRBV5-6
CASSLWRRAGRRAEAFF
>TRBV18
CASSPTGLSSREKLFF
>TRBV4-2
CASSLLQLPYEQYF
>TRBV2
CASSEPAGTGWLSSNQPQHF
>TRBV7-3
CASSLDRAGANVLTF
>TRBV18
CASSPLDRGGEKLFF
>TRBV28
CASNPGGSLDTQYF
>TRBV10-3
CASSRAGANYEQYF
>TRBV7-2
CASSSGTSGFTDTQYF
>TRBV30
CAWSAQGNQPQHF
>TRBV29-1
CSVDIGETQYF
>TRBV2
CATAQGAWETQYF
>TRBV10-3
CAISPGGPYGYTF
>TRBV28
CASGVRNEQYF
>TRBV7-9
CASSSRTSGSLNNEQFF
>TRBV10-3
CAISESKYHRGRRNTEAFF
>TRBV25-1
CASRTSGSSNEQFF
>TRBV30
CAWSMSTGELFF
>TRBV7-9
CASEGQGPETQYF
>TRBV27
CASSRGRVIVGTEAFF
>TRBV6-5
CASSYGLAGAREQYF
>TRBV5-5
CASSLVGTGGQYF
>TRBV23-1
CASSQPSTEQYF
>TRBV2
CASTVRGAYEQYF
>TRBV5-6
CASSSWTGNYNEQFF